The 5 T cell receptor beta chains listed next were all sequenced from one sample in a study of blood T cell repertoires in COVID-19. Produced via immunoSEQ multiplex PCR; TCRdb's table is partial and in-frame only. The table lists roughly 80,000 clones, around nine tenths of them singletons. The sample comprised peripheral blood. Receptors originate from a man in his 60s with acute or convalescent COVID-19.

In nucleotides, the CDR3 is TGTGCCAGCAGCTTAGATCAACAGGCTTGGGACACTGAAGCTTTCTTT. It yields the protein CASSLDQQAWDTEAFF. This chain uses TRBV11-3 with TRBJ1-1; tentatively, D is TRBD1 (5 bases). The CDR3 totals 16 residues. With 0 bases removed from V and 3 bases from J, the gap between germline ends came to 14 bases. The V gene's germline CDR1 is SGHNT and CDR2 YENEEA.

This clone was counted a few times. The chain uses TRBV21-1 and TRBJ1-2; the DNA was not used to check the table's D call, TRBD1. TRBV21-1 corresponds to a pseudogene. The CDR3 runs 12 residues. CDR3 sequence reads: CASRGVPHGYTF. The CDR3 DNA sequence: TGTGCCAGCAGAGGGGTCCCCCATGGCTACACCTTC.

The chain employs TRBV11-3 and TRBJ2-2, with TRBD2 identical over 11 bases. From germline, CDR1 is SGHNT and CDR2 YENEEA. V dropped 2 bases and J dropped 4; count of bases not matched to a gene: 0. The CDR3 has 15 amino acids. The CDR3 here is CASSLTSGSTGELFF. CDR3 in DNA: TGTGCCAGCAGCTTAACTAGCGGGAGCACCGGGGAGCTGTTTTTT.

This chain uses TRBV2 with TRBJ1-1, with TRBD1 matching 7 bases. The CDR3 runs to 13 residues. V dropped 6 bases and J dropped 10; count of bases not matched to a gene: 11. Looked up from germline, CDR1 is SNHLY and CDR2 is FYNNEI. This CDR3 is CASRRQGGDGAFF. The DNA of the CDR3 is TGTGCCAGCAGAAGGCAGGGGGGAGATGGAGCTTTCTTT.

The J gene is TRBJ2-1, the V gene TRBV18; 9 bases align to TRBD2. In germline, CDR1 is KGHSH, CDR2 LQKENI. The CDR3 totals 19 residues. The V segment lost 3 bases and the J segment 5 bases; nucleotides outside the gene matches: 17. CDR3 sequence (DNA): TGTGCCAGCTCACCGACCGTGGCACTTAGCGGGAGTATGAACAATGAGCAGTTCTTC. Protein: CASSPTVALSGSMNNEQFF.